This TCR gamma chain was observed in a study of gamma-delta chains in newborns, infants, children. The wider study: Innate gammadelta T cells reportedly expand polyclonally right after birth, driven by microbial exposure, per the title.

The CDR3 spans 15 residues. CDR1 EGSNGY and CDR2 YDSYNSKV come from the germline V gene. Trimming removed 0 bases from V and 7 bases from J; junction bases left unmatched: 12. TCRdb re-called the reads through CATT. The table records 3,500 to 4,000 gamma-chain clones, 61% of them present only once. The sample holds a few counts of this clone. What was sequenced was blood. The sequence was collected from a child who was a newborn, infant or young child, either healthy, febrile or measles-vaccinated (not recorded which). The gene calls are TRGV2 and TRGJ1 or TRGJ2. Since TCRdb gives no J gene, matching the DNA to germline was used here to assign it. The chain's CDR3 is CATWDGAPVPYKKLF. The CDR3 DNA is TGTGCCACCTGGGACGGGGCCCCTGTCCCATATAAGAAACTCTTT.